These 3 T cell receptor beta chains came from one sample sequenced in a study of response to subunit inactivated influenza vaccine. In TCRdb, the RT-PCR reads were re-called with MiXCR into one record per CDR3 protein. The table shows more than 450,000 distinct CDR3 sequences, with 7.6% occurring only once. Sequencing was performed on PBMCs from blood, taken roughly 24 months after vaccination. These receptors all stem from a man in his fifties or sixties who received an inactivated influenza vaccine.

This clonotype was observed at least ten times. The chain links TRBV20-1 to TRBJ2-1; 13 bases agree with TRBD2. Germline loops: CDR1 DFQATT, CDR2 SNEGSKA (reference sequence). After removal of 4 bases from V and 7 bases from J, the junction contained 4 bases not matched to a gene. The CDR3 has 14 residues. CDR3 loop: CSAMGLAGTNEQFF. As DNA, the CDR3 is TGCAGTGCTATGGGACTAGCGGGGACGAATGAGCAGTTCTTC.

This clonotype has a handful of counts. The chain links TRBV5-1 to TRBJ2-7; TRBD1 matches at 7 bases. Germline CDR1 is SGHRS and CDR2 is YFSETQ. The ends lost 6 bases at V and 3 bases at J; junction bases unmatched: 15. CDR3 length equals 16 residues. In DNA, the CDR3 is TGCGCCAGCAAATTGGGACAGCAAAAGGCTATCTACGAGCAGTACTTC. Translated, it gives CASKLGQQKAIYEQYF.

This clonotype was recorded a few times. The rearrangement joins TRBV29-1 to TRBJ2-2; no firm D call. The CDR3 runs to 15 residues. V was pared by 0 bases and J by 0 bases, with 8 bases between. CDR1 and CDR2 from the germline V gene are SQVTM and ANQGSEA. This CDR3 is CSVEDYTANTGELFF. CDR3 bases: TGCAGCGTTGAAGATTACACGGCGAACACCGGGGAGCTGTTTTTT.